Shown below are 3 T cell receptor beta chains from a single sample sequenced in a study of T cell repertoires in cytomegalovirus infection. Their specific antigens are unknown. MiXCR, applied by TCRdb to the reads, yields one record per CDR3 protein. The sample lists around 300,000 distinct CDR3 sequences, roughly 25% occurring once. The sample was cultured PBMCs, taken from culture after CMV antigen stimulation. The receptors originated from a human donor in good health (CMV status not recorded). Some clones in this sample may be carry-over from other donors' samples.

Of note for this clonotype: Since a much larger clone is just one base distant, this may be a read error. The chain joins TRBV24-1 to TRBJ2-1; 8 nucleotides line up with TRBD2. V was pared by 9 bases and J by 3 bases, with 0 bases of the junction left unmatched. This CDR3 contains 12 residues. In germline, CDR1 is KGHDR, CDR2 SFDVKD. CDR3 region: CATGTSYNEQFF. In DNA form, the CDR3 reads TGTGCCACCGGGACTAGCTACAATGAGCAGTTCTTC.

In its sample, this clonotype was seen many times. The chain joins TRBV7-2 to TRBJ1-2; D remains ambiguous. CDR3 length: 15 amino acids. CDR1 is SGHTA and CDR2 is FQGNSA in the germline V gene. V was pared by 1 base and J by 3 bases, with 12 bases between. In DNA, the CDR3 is TGTGCCAGCAGCTTAGACGGGCAGAGATACTATGGCTACACCTTC. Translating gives CASSLDGQRYYGYTF.

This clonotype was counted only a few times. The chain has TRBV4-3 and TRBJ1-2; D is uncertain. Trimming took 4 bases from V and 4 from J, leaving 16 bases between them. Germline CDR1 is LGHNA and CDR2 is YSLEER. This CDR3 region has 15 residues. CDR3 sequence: CASSPQSGGGYGYTF. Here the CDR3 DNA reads TGCGCCAGCAGCCCTCAGTCCGGTGGAGGCTATGGCTACACCTTC.